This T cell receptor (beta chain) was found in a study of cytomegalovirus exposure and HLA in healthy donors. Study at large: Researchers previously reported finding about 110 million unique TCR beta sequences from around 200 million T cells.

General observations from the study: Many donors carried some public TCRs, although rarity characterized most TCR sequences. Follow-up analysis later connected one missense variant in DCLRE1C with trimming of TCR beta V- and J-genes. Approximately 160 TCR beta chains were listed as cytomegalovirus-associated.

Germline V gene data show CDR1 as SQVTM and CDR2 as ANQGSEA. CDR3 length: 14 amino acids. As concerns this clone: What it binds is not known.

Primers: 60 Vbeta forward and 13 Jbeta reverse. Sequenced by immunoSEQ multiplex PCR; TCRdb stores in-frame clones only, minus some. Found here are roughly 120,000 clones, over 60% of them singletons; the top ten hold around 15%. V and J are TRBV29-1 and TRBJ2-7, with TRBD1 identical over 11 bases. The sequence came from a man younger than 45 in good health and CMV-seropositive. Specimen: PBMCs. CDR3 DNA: TGCAGTGCTGATGGGACAGGGGGTACCTACGAGCAGTACTTC. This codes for CSADGTGGTYEQYF.